What follows is one T cell receptor (beta chain) and its context. Its target is unknown. The data stem from a study of OX40 agonist ivuxolimab in advanced cancers. Study summary: Patients were given ivuxolimab, an antibody that agonizes OX40 (CD134). Participants averaged roughly 57 years of age (range about 23 to 80) and were under 90% male. Study observations and caveats: At 0.1 to 3.0 mg/kg, CD4+ and CD8+ blood T cells expanded clonally by week 6.

Libraries were prepared by immunoSEQ multiplex PCR; TCRdb keeps only in-frame clonotypes and omits some of them. The sample consists of about 100,000 clones, 70% to 90% of them appearing once. Material: CD4+ or CD8+ T cells sorted from blood, obtained in a trial of the OX40 agonist ivuxolimab. The TCR comes from an adult with an advanced solid tumor such as melanoma, head and neck, liver or kidney cancer.

CDR3 amino acids: CASSFFRATYTF. The CDR3 coding sequence is TGTGCCAGCAGCTTCTTTAGGGCGACCTACACCTTC. The chain recombines TRBV7-9 with TRBJ1-2; D unclear. This CDR3 contains 12 residues. Trimming left V 3 bases short and J 10 bases short, with 12 bases between. The germline gives CDR1 SEHNR, CDR2 FQNEAQ (reference sequence).